This T cell receptor (beta chain) was found in a study of shared clonotypes between healthy human individuals (dated by TCRdb to 2020 to 2021). Concerning the study at large: Three men and a couple of women, aged 18 to 49 years, made up the cohort. For each donor, CD4 naive and CD4 memory were each run on three plates, CD8 naive on two plates, and CD8 memory on one plate. Between about 0.94 and 10 billion PBMCs per donor were obtained by leukapheresis. Different laboratories and diverse techniques were used to prepare libraries and sequence TCR repertoires, to increase sequencing depth and limit assay-specific biases. To estimate repertoire size and how much clonotype sharing occurs between individuals, the study deeply sequenced the blood TCR repertoires of 5 or 6 healthy adults.

Study-level results and caveats: Compared with non-shared clonotypes, the clonotypes found in all four sorted-subset donors had higher generation probabilities. Rarefaction of sorted-subset datasets indicated incomplete sequencing despite the large sequencing depth. Naive subsets generally had larger estimated clonotype richness than memory subsets did. Sampling was limited to blood, and TCR repertoires in tissue likely differ from TCR repertoires in blood. Approximately 5% of naive CD4, 3.5% of naive CD8, 2% to 2.5% of memory CD4, and roughly 0.4% of memory CD8 clonotypes were shared across a few donors. Pairwise subsampling indicated that sequencing depth was expected to affect the degree of clonotype sharing among donors. The genetic and exposure-history diversity represented was limited by the small number of donors.

Using the deep immunoSEQ assay, TCR CDR3 regions were amplified from genomic DNA by multiplex PCR. For each cell subset, the extracted genomic DNA was distributed evenly across all wells of several immunoSEQ 96-well plates, and each plate served as one replicate. Each replicate PCR for sorted subsets received 200 ng genomic DNA, equal to roughly 29,000 T cell genomes. Purified libraries were measured with a Qubit 3.0 fluorometer, size-checked on a Bioanalyzer 2100, and measured again with the KAPA Library Quantification kit. Each immunoSEQ 96-well plate was sequenced on its own single-read 150-cycle Illumina NextSeq 550 flow cell. Under the source paper's analysis protocol: Because only junctional sequences without quality scores were contained in the immunoSEQ output, filtering matching that applied to full-length reads could not be performed. Sequences were annotated with PyIR, a Python wrapper for IgBLAST v1.9, and V/J genes and CDR3 were assigned using IMGT germline references. Any read was removed if the V/J assignment was weak (E-value above 1e-6), the CDR3 was missing, or the read contained stop codons, out-of-frame junctions, or ambiguous translated residues. A V3J clonotype was defined by an identical inferred V gene, J gene, and CDR3 amino acid sequence. The percentage overlap between two repertoires was calculated by dividing the number of shared unique clonotypes by the size of the smaller repertoire. Richness of each repertoire was evaluated using RTK rarefaction, the Chao1 estimator, and Recon v2.1 estimates of unobserved clonotypes. OLGA was used to compute generation probabilities for all TCRbeta clonotypes that the gDNA method yielded from a handful of donors. The table comes from immuneACCESS by way of TCRdb, which keeps in-frame sequences with V and J called. Part of the clones is missing from these tables; in studies checked, under half for an unresolved V gene and the rest for unknown reasons. From that table come the V and J calls and clone size; the DNA was used to work out D and trimming. This sample comprises some 1.4 million clones, roughly 96% of them detected only once. Approximately 1% of the sample is in the top ten clones.

The donors were healthy, HIV-negative adults with no recently reported acute infections or vaccinations. Every donor was a Caucasian adult living in Nashville, Tennessee, USA. Magnetic negative selection was used to enrich CD4+ T cells, after which naive cells were positively selected on CD45RA and the negative fraction became the memory subset. Blood was collected by leukapheresis, and PBMCs were isolated by Ficoll-Histopaque density gradient centrifugation and then cryopreserved in liquid nitrogen vapor phase. Analytical flow cytometry was used to check the purity and quantity of every magnetically sorted T cell population. Genomic DNA was isolated from each sorted fraction and quantified by UV absorbance on a Nanodrop 2000c. With regard to this clone: No antigen is known for it. No much larger clone exists at a distance of one base, and base qualities are not known.

This TCR was sampled from a man between 25 and 39 years old in good health. Specimen: naive CD4+ T cells sorted from blood. The sample's cell subset or site label is to be understood as: CD45RA+ positively selected.

The sequenced DNA: TGTGCCAGCAGCCTACAGGGAACCTTATTCGGAACTAATGAAAAACTGTTTTTT. This is translated as CASSLQGTLFGTNEKLFF. This chain joins TRBV27 to TRBJ1-4; TRBD1 might be the D gene, on 6 matching bases. Per the germline V gene (reference sequence), MNHEY is the CDR1 and SMNVEV is the CDR2. Deletion took 6 bases off V and 1 base off J, with a span of 21 bases between the germline ends. The CDR3 spans 18 residues, from the cysteine through the phenylalanine. The entry retains the CDR3 DNA only, 54 bases that are in frame from base 1.